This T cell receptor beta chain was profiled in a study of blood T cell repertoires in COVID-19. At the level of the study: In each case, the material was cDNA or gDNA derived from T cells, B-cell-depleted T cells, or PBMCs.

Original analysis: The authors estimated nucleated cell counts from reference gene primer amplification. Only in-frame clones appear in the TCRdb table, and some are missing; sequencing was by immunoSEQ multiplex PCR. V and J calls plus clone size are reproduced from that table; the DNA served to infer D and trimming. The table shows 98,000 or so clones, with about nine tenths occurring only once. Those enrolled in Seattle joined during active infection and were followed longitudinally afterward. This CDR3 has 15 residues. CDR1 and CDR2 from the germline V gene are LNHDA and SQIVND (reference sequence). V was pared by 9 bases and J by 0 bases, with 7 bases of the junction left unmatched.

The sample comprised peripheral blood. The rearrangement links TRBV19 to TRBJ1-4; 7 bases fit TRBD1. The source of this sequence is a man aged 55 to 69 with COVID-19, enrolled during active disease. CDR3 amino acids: CASSQGDATNEKLFF. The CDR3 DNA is TGTGCCAGCAGTCAGGGGGATGCAACTAATGAAAAACTGTTTTTT.